These 17 T cell receptor beta chains share one sample of origin, sequenced in a study of molecular identifiers for immune sequencing clone quantification. Via MiXCR, TCRdb re-called the PCR reads, giving one row per CDR3 protein. In the table there are roughly 300,000 distinct CDR3 sequences, 24% of which are singletons. Sequences were obtained from naive CD8+ T cells from blood, with Jurkat cell RNA spiked in. Sample subset: FACS-sorted CD8+CD4-CCR7+CD45RA+ naive T cells. These receptors were collected from a human donor in good health. Some libraries in this study had Jurkat cell RNA spiked in.

The J gene is TRBJ2-3, the V gene TRBV27; TRBD1 is a possible D gene (6 bases). Germline V gene data show CDR1 as MNHEY and CDR2 as SMNVEV (reference sequence). Between the trimmed V and J ends, which lost 5 bases and 0 bases, there was a span of 15 bases. This CDR3 comprises 16 residues. This CDR3 reads CASSTTPGVSTDTQYF. As DNA, the CDR3 is TGTGCCAGCAGTACCACCCCAGGGGTTAGCACAGATACGCAGTATTTT.

The chain is built from TRBV28 and TRBJ2-7; 7 bases line up with TRBD1. Per germline, CDR1 MDHEN and CDR2 SYDVKM. The length of the CDR3 is 15 residues. Unmatched junction bases numbered 6, after V lost 3 bases and J lost 1 base. The chain's CDR3 is CASSLRGLKSYEQYF. CDR3 DNA sequence: TGTGCCAGCAGTTTGAGGGGGCTGAAATCCTACGAGCAGTACTTC.

Comment on this clonotype: One base away lies a much larger clone, so this may be a sequencing read error. The rearrangement uses TRBV11-2 and TRBJ2-1; D is ambiguous. Germline values: CDR1 SGHAT, CDR2 FQNNGV. The CDR3 loop spans 13 amino acids. The V gene lost 4 bases and the J gene lost 8 bases, with 12 bases spanning the gap. The CDR3 nucleotides read TGTGCCAGCAGCTCCACCTTGTTAGATGAGCAGTTCTTC. Its protein product is CASSSTLLDEQFF.

This clonotype was seen more than once but under ten times. In this CDR3 the conserved last residue, phenylalanine or tryptophan, is missing, so a read error is likely. J is TRBJ1-2 and V is TRBV20-1, with 7 bases identical to TRBD1. The trim removed 5 bases at V and 4 bases at J, leaving 4 bases unmatched. Germline V gene data show CDR1 as DFQATT and CDR2 as SNEGSKA (reference sequence). The CDR3 contains 12 residues. DNA for the CDR3: TGCAGTGCTCATGGACAGGTCTATGGCTACACCCTC. Residues: CSAHGQVYGYTL.

Turning to this clonotype: This sequence may be a read error, since a much larger clone differs from it by one base. The chain uses TRBV5-5 and TRBJ1-5; D ambiguous. V lost 5 bases and J lost 12, with 18 bases in between. CDR1 is SGHKS, CDR2 YYEKEE, per germline (reference sequence). The CDR3 length is 13 residues. The CDR3 region is CASSSDRSERQHF. CDR3 bases: TGTGCCAGCAGTTCGGACCGCTCCGAGCGCCAGCATTTT. Full variable domain (remainder filled in from reference TRBV5-5 and TRBJ1-5): DAGVTQSPTHLIKTRGQQVTLRCSPISGHKSVSWYQQVLGQGPQFIFQYYEKEERGRGNFPDRFSARQFPNYSSELNVNALLLGDSALYLCASSSDRSERQHFGDGTRLSIL.

This clonotype was detected many times. This chain connects TRBV28 to TRBJ1-1; the match to TRBD1 covers 9 bases. The germline V gene has CDR1 MDHEN and CDR2 SYDVKM. V lost 6 bases to trimming and J lost 3 bases; unmatched junction nucleotides: 8. This CDR3 comprises 15 residues. The CDR3 here is CASSITGGDYTEAFF. CDR3 coding DNA: TGTGCCAGCAGCATAACAGGGGGCGACTACACTGAAGCTTTCTTT.

This clonotype has a handful of counts. V gene TRBV4-1 combines with J gene TRBJ1-5, with 12 bases fitting TRBD1. Trimming removed 4 bases from V and 6 bases from J; junction bases left unmatched: 7. CDR3 length: 16 residues. Germline CDR1 and CDR2: MGHRA and YSYEKL. The CDR3 bases are TGCGCCAGCAGCCTAGGGACAGGGGGCGATGGTCAGCCCCAGCATTTT. It is translated as CASSLGTGGDGQPQHF.

On this clonotype: This sequence may be a read error, since a much larger clone differs from it by one base. This chain uses TRBV4-3 with TRBJ1-3; possible D gene TRBD1, 5 bases. V lost 4 bases to trimming and J lost 0 bases, with 10 bases between them. CDR1 is LGHNA, CDR2 YSLEER, per germline. The CDR3 is 15 residues long. DNA for the CDR3: TGCGCCAGCAGCCGAGGCACAGGCTCTGGAAACACCATATATTTT. It specifies CASSRGTGSGNTIYF.

In this sample, this clonotype turned up a few times. The CDR3 is CASSQGGLLAGGGDTQYF. The CDR3 DNA sequence: TGCGCCAGCAGCCAAGGTGGGCTGTTAGCGGGGGGGGGAGATACGCAGTATTTT. The chain uses TRBV4-3 and TRBJ2-3; TRBD2 matches at 11 bases. The V gene end was trimmed by 1 base and the J gene end by 5 bases; junction bases not matched to a gene: 11. The CDR3 consists of 18 residues. The germline V gene encodes CDR1 LGHNA and CDR2 YSLEER.

The V and J genes are TRBV25-1 and TRBJ2-1, with D unclear. Trimming pared 4 bases from V and 3 bases from J, leaving 13 bases between. Germline V CDR1 and CDR2: MGHDK, SYGVNS. CDR3 length: 15 residues. As DNA, the CDR3 is TGTGCCAGCAGTGGCTTCCTCAATAACTACAATGAGCAGTTCTTC. Protein product: CASSGFLNNYNEQFF.

Many counts were recorded for this clonotype. This rearrangement joins TRBV27 to TRBJ1-1; D uncertain. This CDR3 is 11 amino acids long. In germline, CDR1 is MNHEY, CDR2 SMNVEV (reference sequence). Trimming left V 7 bases short and J 0 bases short, with 3 bases between. This CDR3 is CASMVNTEAFF. The CDR3 DNA follows: TGTGCCAGCATGGTGAACACTGAAGCTTTCTTT.

This clonotype came up a few times. The chain combines TRBV12-3 or TRBV12-4 with TRBJ2-6; tentatively, D is TRBD1 (5 bases). The CDR3 length is 15 residues. The V and J ends lost 8 bases and 2 bases respectively, with 13 bases between them. CDR3 loop: CASDGALPGANVLTF. CDR3 in DNA: TGTGCCAGCGATGGGGCCCTCCCTGGGGCCAACGTCCTGACTTTC.

A note on this clonotype: Being one base from a much bigger clone, this may be a read error. The CDR3 loop is CASSSSGTDTRYF. CDR3 in DNA: TGTGCCAGCAGCTCTAGCGGCACAGATACGCGGTATTTT. V and J are TRBV7-9 and TRBJ2-3, with 7 bases identical to TRBD2. Germline lookup yields CDR1 SEHNR and CDR2 FQNEAQ (reference sequence). The CDR3 sequence is 13 residues long.

Comment on this clonotype: It may be a read error: a sequence one base away is much more abundant. It is likely a read error, because the conserved phenylalanine at the end of the CDR3 is missing. The chain joins TRBV7-9 to TRBJ2-3, with D uncertain. Germline values: CDR1 SEHNR, CDR2 FQNEAQ (reference sequence). V was pared by 0 bases and J by 0 bases, with 7 bases between. The CDR3 has 15 residues. CDR3 bases: TGTGCCAGCAGCTTAGCGGTGGCTAGCACAGATACGCAGTATTCT. Encoded protein: CASSLAVASTDTQYS.

A note on this clonotype: Possible read error: a much larger clone is one base away. CDR3 in amino acids: CASSFRPDSGSYEQCF. As DNA, the CDR3 is TGTGCCAGCAGTTTCCGTCCGGACAGCGGGTCCTACGAGCAGTGCTTC. V gene TRBV28 combines with J gene TRBJ2-7; the D gene could be TRBD1 or TRBD2 (6 bases each). This CDR3 spans 16 amino acids. Per the germline V gene, CDR1 is MDHEN and CDR2 is SYDVKM.

This clonotype was detected many times. This chain connects TRBV7-2 to TRBJ1-5; D remains ambiguous. Trimming pared 0 bases from V and 0 bases from J, leaving 6 bases between. In germline, CDR1 is SGHTA, CDR2 FQGNSA. The CDR3 contains 15 residues. CDR3 in DNA: TGTGCCAGCAGCTTAGCGACGGTTAGCAATCAGCCCCAGCATTTT. Its protein product is CASSLATVSNQPQHF.

In its sample, this clonotype was seen many times. The rearrangement joins TRBV12-3 or TRBV12-4 to TRBJ1-5, with 9 bases aligning to TRBD1. V was pared by 6 bases and J by 7 bases, with 7 bases of the junction left unmatched. The CDR3 has 14 residues. CDR3 protein: CASRPQGAWQPQHF. CDR3 bases: TGTGCCAGCAGGCCACAGGGGGCATGGCAGCCCCAGCATTTT.